Shown below are 5 T cell receptor beta chains from a single sample sequenced in a study of tumor and adjacent non-tumor tissue in lung cancer. TCRbeta libraries were built with three rounds of nested PCR, modified from ARM-PCR. TCRdb recomputed calls from the multiplex PCR reads with MiXCR, one row per CDR3 protein. The repertoire holds under 100,000 distinct CDR3 sequences, approximately 57% seen once, with around 16% in the top ten. This sample's RNA came from whole unsorted tissue. The specimen was lung tumor tissue. Receptors were obtained from an older man with non-small cell lung cancer.

Concerning this clonotype itself: It may be a read error: a sequence one base away is much more abundant. This sequence joins TRBV28 and TRBJ2-5; possible D gene TRBD2, 5 bases. The V end was cut by 10 bases, the J end by 4 bases, with 16 bases between. CDR3 length equals 13 residues. The germline V gene encodes CDR1 MDHEN and CDR2 SYDVKM. The CDR3 sequence: CAILRPEVETQYF. DNA for the CDR3: TGTGCCATCCTCCGGCCGGAGGTAGAGACCCAGTACTTC. The entire variable domain, with the rest obtained from reference TRBV28 and TRBJ2-5, is as follows: DVKVTQSSRYLVKRTGEKVFLECVQDMDHENMFWYRQDPGLGLRLIYFSYDVKMKEKGDIPEGYSVSREKKERFSLILESASTNQTSMYLCAILRPEVETQYFGPGTRLLVL.

This rearrangement joins TRBV5-4 to TRBJ2-5, with D tentatively TRBD1 (5 bases). The CDR3 totals 15 residues. Trimming removed 0 bases at V and 5 bases at J, with 14 bases between. Germline CDR1 and CDR2: SGHNT and YYREEE (reference sequence). CDR3 region: CASSLGGRLGETQYF. The DNA for the CDR3 is TGTGCCAGCAGCTTGGGGGGCAGGCTTGGTGAGACCCAGTACTTC.

In the case of this clonotype: One end of the junction is discordant with germline, which a read error may explain. J is TRBJ1-2 and V is TRBV5-6; no clear D. The CDR3 contains 11 residues. Germline values: CDR1 SGHDT, CDR2 YYEEEE. In DNA, the CDR3 is TGTGCCAACAGCTTTGCTTATGACTACACCTTC. Translating gives CANSFAYDYTF.

Comments on this clonotype: Relative to the germline gene, one junction end is altered; a read error may explain this. CDR3: CTSSLDIRSYGYTF. The CDR3 nucleotides are TGTACCAGCAGCTTAGATATTCGAAGCTATGGCTACACCTTC. The V gene is TRBV11-2, the J gene TRBJ1-2; D gene unclear. Per germline, CDR1 SGHAT and CDR2 FQNNGV. The CDR3 covers 14 residues.

This clonotype was counted a single time. A junction boundary mismatches the germline segment, possibly from a read error. This chain links TRBV29-1 with TRBJ2-2, with 9 bases aligning to TRBD1. The CDR3 runs 16 residues. Germline assignment: CDR1 SQVTM and CDR2 ANQGSEA. CDR3 sequence: CSVSYRGHGNTGELFF. The CDR3 coding sequence is TGCAGCGTGTCCTACAGGGGGCACGGGAACACCGGGGAGCTGTTTTTC.